Listed below are T cell receptor beta chains from one sample, sequenced in a study of tumor-infiltrating lymphocytes in localized non-small cell lung cancer. The table came from immunoSEQ multiplex PCR; TCRdb's copy has only in-frame clones and leaves some out. The top ten clones hold just under 5% of a sample with about 16,000 clones, around 80% of them seen once. The sequenced sample was lung tumor tissue. The receptor set was obtained from a human donor with non-small cell lung cancer. The CDR3 runs from the conserved cysteine through the conserved F or W. Each record gives: clone size, V gene, J gene, CDR3 protein. Clone size is stated in some rows and not others, as once, few, many or a class when expanded.

-,TRBV5-6,TRBJ2-7,CASSLIPLPTRSYEQYF
-,TRBV27,TRBJ2-7,CASSFLTGGEQYF
large,TRBV4-2,TRBJ2-7,CASSQERGDSYEQYF
-,TRBV6-5,TRBJ1-5,CASSQYGEGGQPQHF
-,TRBV5-6,TRBJ2-2,CASSFEGGTGELFF
-,TRBV10-3,TRBJ2-7,CAASGTGGIYEQYF
-,TRBV5-6,TRBJ1-6,CASTLGSYNSPLHF
-,TRBV7-2,TRBJ2-2,CASSTRGLAVGELFF
once,TRBV28,TRBJ2-1,CASINVDEQFF
-,TRBV6-6,TRBJ1-5,CASSYSGQGNQPQHF
-,TRBV7-3,TRBJ1-2,CASSSDLGGYTF
once,TRBV7-2,TRBJ1-4,CASSSGTRNEKLFF
-,TRBV6-6,TRBJ1-1,CASRTGNTEAFF
-,TRBV19,TRBJ2-1,CASSTYNEQFF
-,TRBV10-2,TRBJ1-1,CASSVDPRTEAFF
-,TRBV5-1,TRBJ2-7,CASSLGLAGGPDSYEQYF
-,TRBV19,TRBJ2-7,CASSIVAGAYEQYF
-,TRBV18,TRBJ1-5,CASSLETDQPQHF
large,TRBV5-4,TRBJ2-3,CASSLRLAGGPTDTQYF
-,TRBV5-1,TRBJ2-4,CASSPKAGLAKNIQYF
once,TRBV18,TRBJ2-3,CASSQGDTQYF
-,TRBV9,TRBJ2-3,CASSVSVGGWDTQYF
-,TRBV6-6,TRBJ2-1,CASNPDRVTHEQFF
-,TRBV28,TRBJ2-7,CASSGAGGYEQYF
-,TRBV6-6,TRBJ2-7,CASSSSSYEQYF
-,TRBV11-3,TRBJ1-1,CASSLDDPGQGRGLDTEAFF
-,TRBV7-3,TRBJ2-2,CASSRQGNTGELFF
-,TRBV29-1,TRBJ2-7,CSGLVDYEQYF
-,TRBV5-6,TRBJ1-2,CASSSRGSQYGYTF
few,TRBV13,TRBJ2-1,CASSLGLAGMDEQFF
-,TRBV6-5,TRBJ1-1,CASSYQDRNTEAFF
-,TRBV6-6,TRBJ2-7,CASTDRVYEQYF
-,TRBV5-6,TRBJ1-5,CASSPGGTGYLQPQHF
-,TRBV4-3,TRBJ2-7,CASSQDHGRPLHEQYF
-,TRBV19,TRBJ1-2,CASSPPYGGIYGYTF
-,TRBV4-1,TRBJ1-3,CASSQPSRERNTIYF
-,TRBV7-3,TRBJ1-2,CASSLTHQGSYGYTF
-,TRBV6-5,TRBJ1-5,CASTPNIYSNQPQHF
-,TRBV10-2,TRBJ2-1,CASGGLAGASNEQFF
-,TRBV7-9,TRBJ1-1,CASSLGQGETEAFF
-,TRBV6-5,TRBJ1-1,CASSYSAGYTEAFF
-,TRBV5-6,TRBJ1-2,CASNTRTGSFLYGYTF
few,TRBV27,TRBJ1-3,CASSRGPGNTIYF
-,TRBV5-1,TRBJ1-3,CASSPPDRGSGNTIYF
-,TRBV7-6,TRBJ1-2,CASSPVGKFYGYTF
once,TRBV5-1,TRBJ2-7,CASRSDSYPYEQYF